The 27 T cell receptor beta chains given below trace back to one sample, sequenced in a study of PD-1 blockade in classical Hodgkin lymphoma. The assay was immunoSEQ multiplex PCR, and TCRdb's table has in-frame clones only and misses some. The sample comprises roughly 24,000 clones, roughly 80% of which are singletons, and 7.5% to 9.5% rests with the top ten. All patients relapsed after autologous stem cell transplantation, and brentuximab vedotin exposure varied. The sequencing here drew on peripheral blood mononuclear cells (PBMCs), taken before the second cycle of nivolumab. These TCRs come from a human donor with classical Hodgkin lymphoma.

This sequence joins TRBV11-2 and TRBJ1-2; tentatively, D is TRBD1 (5 bases). Germline V gene data show CDR1 as SGHAT and CDR2 as FQNNGV. The CDR3 is 13 amino acids. Trimming took 5 bases from V and 6 from J, leaving 13 bases between them. CDR3 sequence (DNA): TGTGCCAGCAGCCAGTCCTCCAGGGATGGCTACACCTTC. It specifies CASSQSSRDGYTF.

V and J are TRBV18 and TRBJ1-1; D unclear. V was pared by 3 bases and J by 0 bases, with 14 bases between. CDR1 KGHSH and CDR2 LQKENI come from the germline V gene. The CDR3 sequence is 16 residues long. In DNA, the CDR3 is TGTGCCAGCTCACCCGGACGGAGAGTCTTGAACACTGAAGCTTTCTTT. Protein sequence: CASSPGRRVLNTEAFF.

The chain has TRBV2 and TRBJ2-7, with TRBD1 identical over 8 bases. CDR1 is SNHLY and CDR2 is FYNNEI in the germline V gene. The CDR3 is 13 residues long. V lost 7 bases, J lost 9 bases, and 11 bases stayed unmatched. The CDR3 region has the DNA TGTGCCAGCACATCGGACAGGGAGACGAGGCAGTACTTC. The encoded protein is CASTSDRETRQYF.

The chain is built from TRBV5-1 and TRBJ1-1, with 8 nucleotides matching TRBD1. The CDR3 is 15 amino acids. Germline V gene lookup returns CDR1 SGHRS and CDR2 YFSETQ. The ends lost 2 bases at V and 4 bases at J; junction bases unmatched: 7. CDR3 nucleotide sequence: TGCGCCAGCAGCTTAAGGGCAGGGGGCGGCACTGAAGCTTTCTTT. Its protein is CASSLRAGGGTEAFF.

The chain has TRBV4-2 and TRBJ2-2; 9 bases are shared with TRBD2. Losses at the gene ends were 3 bases for V and 5 bases for J; bases not matched to a gene: 13. The V gene's germline CDR1 is LGHNA and CDR2 YNFKEQ. The CDR3 contains 18 residues. The CDR3 DNA reads TGTGCCAGCAGCCATGGCGCGGGGGGGCCTGGAAGGACCGGGGAGCTGTTTTTT. It specifies CASSHGAGGPGRTGELFF.

This clone occurred a few times. V gene TRBV28 combines with J gene TRBJ1-2, with D hard to call. Germline V gene lookup returns CDR1 MDHEN and CDR2 SYDVKM. This CDR3 has 11 amino acids. In nucleotides, the CDR3 is TGTGCGGTGGGTTCGAAGGAGGGCTACACCTTC. This encodes CAVGSKEGYTF.

The chain couples TRBV11-2 to TRBJ2-1, with a weak D call TRBD1 (6 bases). CDR3 length equals 15 residues. Germline CDR1 reads SGHAT; CDR2 reads FQNNGV. The V and J ends lost 1 base and 7 bases respectively, with 14 bases between them. The CDR3 protein is CASSLAPTGLNEQFF. The CDR3, as DNA: TGTGCCAGCAGCTTAGCCCCGACAGGATTAAATGAGCAGTTCTTC.

This sequence joins TRBV29-1 and TRBJ2-4; D not certain. CDR1 and CDR2 (germline): SQVTM, ANQGSEA. Trimming took 4 bases from V and 0 from J, leaving 7 bases between them. This CDR3 has 13 amino acids. CDR3 nucleotide sequence: TGCAGCGTTGCAGCAGTAGCCAAAAACATTCAGTACTTC. Its translation: CSVAAVAKNIQYF. Drawing the rest from reference TRBV29-1 and TRBJ2-4, the complete variable domain is SAVISQKPSRDICQRGTSLTIQCQVDSQVTMMFWYRQQPGQSLTLIATANQGSEATYESGFVIDKFPISRPNLTFSTLTVSNMSPEDSSIYLCSVAAVAKNIQYFGAGTRLSVL.

The chain recombines TRBV5-5 with TRBJ2-7, with TRBD1 matching over 7 bases. From germline, CDR1 is SGHKS and CDR2 YYEKEE (reference sequence). There are 14 residues in the CDR3. Trimming at V came to 4 bases and at J to 0 bases, leaving 4 bases not matched to a gene. This CDR3 is CASSLSGGSYEQYF. In DNA form, the CDR3 reads TGTGCCAGCAGCCTTTCAGGGGGCTCCTACGAGCAGTACTTC.

CDR3 coding DNA: TGTGCCAGCAGACCCGGGACAGGGTACACTGAAGCTTTCTTT. This codes for CASRPGTGYTEAFF. This chain uses TRBV6-1 with TRBJ1-1; 9 bases are a match to TRBD1. The junction had 5 bases not matched to a gene; V was cut back by 6 bases and J by 3 bases. This CDR3 has 14 residues. Per the germline V gene, CDR1 is MNHNS and CDR2 is SASEGT.

The V gene is TRBV7-2, the J gene TRBJ1-3; D call uncertain. There are 15 residues in the CDR3. V was pared by 1 base and J by 6 bases, with 13 bases between. Germline values: CDR1 SGHTA, CDR2 FQGNSA. The CDR3 reads CASSLGTFQENTIYF. CDR3 sequence (DNA): TGTGCCAGCAGCTTAGGAACATTCCAGGAAAACACCATATATTTT.

This clone was seen a handful of times. V gene TRBV5-1 combines with J gene TRBJ2-7; D not certain. Germline CDR1 SGHRS, CDR2 YFSETQ. V was clipped by 4 bases and J by 0 bases, with 5 bases between them. The length of the CDR3 is 12 residues. The CDR3 protein is CASSTGSYEQYF. The CDR3 DNA sequence: TGCGCCAGCAGCACGGGCTCCTACGAGCAGTACTTC.

This chain connects TRBV5-6 to TRBJ2-3; D is unresolved. Germline V CDR1 and CDR2: SGHDT, YYEEEE. The ends were cut back, 0 bases at V and 2 bases at J, with 10 bases in the middle. CDR3 size: 15 residues. Here the CDR3 reads CASSLALDYTDTQYF. Written as DNA, the CDR3 is TGTGCCAGCAGCTTGGCCTTGGATTACACAGATACGCAGTATTTT.

This clone was counted once. CDR3: CASSTLTEAFF. The DNA of the CDR3 is TGTGCCAGCAGCACCTTGACTGAAGCTTTCTTT. The chain recombines TRBV6-5 with TRBJ1-1; D remains unclear. CDR1 is MNHEY and CDR2 is SVGAGI in the germline V gene. Trimming pared 6 bases from V and 5 bases from J, leaving 7 bases between. There are 11 residues in the CDR3.

The genes are TRBV6-5 and TRBJ2-2, with 9 bases that match TRBD1. The CDR3 loop spans 14 amino acids. V lost 7 bases and J lost 4; bases outside the gene matches: 4. Germline V CDR1 and CDR2: MNHEY, SVGAGI. CDR3 bases: TGTGCCAGCAACAGGGGGCTTAGCACCGGGGAGCTGTTTTTT. This codes for CASNRGLSTGELFF.

The V and J genes are TRBV5-4 and TRBJ2-7, with TRBD1 as a possible D gene (7 bases). Trimming cost V 3 bases and J 4 bases, with 14 bases left between them. CDR1 and CDR2 (germline): SGHNT, YYREEE (reference sequence). The CDR3 runs to 14 residues. Here the CDR3 DNA reads TGTGCCAGCAGCTCGCTGACAGGGAGGTACGAGCAGTACTTC. Protein product: CASSSLTGRYEQYF.

The chain recombines TRBV9 with TRBJ2-7, with D possibly TRBD2 on 7 matching bases. CDR3 length: 14 amino acids. The V gene lost 0 bases and the J gene lost 7 bases, with 14 bases spanning the gap. Germline assignment: CDR1 SGDLS and CDR2 YYNGEE. The CDR3: CASSVADRRGEQYF. DNA for the CDR3: TGTGCCAGCAGCGTAGCTGACAGGCGGGGGGAGCAGTACTTC.

J is TRBJ1-5 and V is TRBV6-6, with unresolved D. Between the trimmed V and J ends, which lost 7 bases and 2 bases, there was a span of 18 bases. CDR3 length: 16 amino acids. The germline V gene encodes CDR1 MNHNY and CDR2 SVGAGI (reference sequence). The CDR3 DNA sequence: TGTGCCAGCACCCCCTCCGGGCCCGCGGGCAATCAGCCCCAGCATTTT. This translates into CASTPSGPAGNQPQHF.

The V gene is TRBV18, the J gene TRBJ1-6; 7 nucleotides line up with TRBD1. Looked up from germline, CDR1 is KGHSH and CDR2 is LQKENI. The CDR3 contains 16 residues. The V gene end was trimmed by 3 bases and the J gene end by 1 base; junction bases not matched to a gene: 3. This CDR3 reads CASSPPGGSYNSPLHF. The DNA for the CDR3 is TGTGCCAGCTCACCGCCAGGGGGATCCTATAATTCACCCCTCCACTTT.

The rearrangement uses TRBV6-1 and TRBJ2-2; 9 bases align to TRBD1. The CDR3 extends over 14 amino acids. Germline loops: CDR1 MNHNS, CDR2 SASEGT. V was clipped by 4 bases and J by 5 bases; unmatched bases: 2. CDR3 amino acids: CASSGDRETGELFF. The CDR3 DNA reads TGTGCCAGCAGTGGGGACAGGGAGACCGGGGAGCTGTTTTTT.

The rearrangement links TRBV10-3 to TRBJ1-5; 11 bases match TRBD1. Trimming cost V 3 bases and J 0 bases; bases outside gene matches: 7. The germline V gene has CDR1 ENHRY and CDR2 SYGVKD. The CDR3 covers 18 residues. CDR3 nucleotide sequence: TGTGCCATCAGTGATCCGGGACAGGGGGGCGATAGCAATCAGCCCCAGCATTTT. Protein sequence: CAISDPGQGGDSNQPQHF.

The chain recombines TRBV28 with TRBJ1-3, with 8 positions matching TRBD1. This CDR3 contains 14 residues. Germline values: CDR1 MDHEN, CDR2 SYDVKM. With V trimmed by 6 bases and J by 11 bases, 12 bases remained unmatched. CDR3 sequence reads: CASRLSGGSNAIYF. CDR3 coding DNA: TGTGCCAGCAGACTTTCAGGGGGCTCGAATGCCATATATTTT.

V usage is TRBV6-6 and J usage is TRBJ2-1, with 9 nucleotides matching TRBD2. V was pared by 8 bases and J by 8 bases, with 10 bases of the junction left unmatched. CDR3 length: 14 amino acids. Germline CDR1 and CDR2: MNHNY and SVGAGI (reference sequence). Written as DNA, the CDR3 is TGTGCCAGCTGGGCCCCAACTAGCGGGCATGAGCAGTTCTTC. Amino acid sequence: CASWAPTSGHEQFF.

The V gene is TRBV6-6, the J gene TRBJ2-5; 12 bases match TRBD1. The CDR3 covers 14 residues. Germline CDR1 reads MNHNY; CDR2 reads SVGAGI (reference sequence). Unmatched junction bases numbered 4, after V lost 8 bases and J lost 3 bases. Written as DNA, the CDR3 is TGTGCCAGCCTAGGGACAGGGGGCGAAGAGACCCAGTACTTC. Its protein product is CASLGTGGEETQYF.

This sequence joins TRBV7-8 and TRBJ2-5; 10 nucleotides match TRBD1. Germline V gives CDR1 SGHVS, CDR2 FQNEAQ. The CDR3 consists of 13 residues. Trimming removed 5 bases from V and 7 bases from J; junction bases left unmatched: 4. CDR3 DNA sequence: TGTGCCAGCAGCAGGGACAGGGGCGGGACCCAGTACTTC. This codes for CASSRDRGGTQYF.

This chain connects TRBV9 to TRBJ2-2, with D possibly being TRBD1 (5 bases). The CDR3 sequence is 16 residues long. Germline V lookup: CDR1 SGDLS, CDR2 YYNGEE. Trimming removed 2 bases from V and 3 bases from J, with 14 bases in between. The CDR3 region is CASSVGLSGHTGELFF. The CDR3 DNA follows: TGTGCCAGCAGCGTGGGGCTCAGTGGGCACACCGGGGAGCTGTTTTTT. Filled out from reference TRBV9 and TRBJ2-2, the complete variable domain reads DSGVTQTPKHLITATGQRVTLRCSPRSGDLSVYWYQQSLDQGLQFLIQYYNGEERAKGNILERFSAQQFPDLHSELNLSSLELGDSALYFCASSVGLSGHTGELFFGEGSRLTVL.

The V and J genes are TRBV6-5 and TRBJ1-2; D ambiguous. The germline V gene has CDR1 MNHEY and CDR2 SVGAGI. V gave up 6 bases and J gave up 4 bases, with 15 bases separating them. The CDR3 is 14 amino acids. CDR3 in DNA: TGTGCCAGCAGCCCCTGGACTGCGAGCTATGGCTACACCTTC. Translating it yields CASSPWTASYGYTF.